This T cell receptor beta chain is drawn from a study of vaccination and CD4 T cells after COVID-19. An Oncomine TCR Beta short-read assay was used to sequence the DNA from cultured CD4+ T cells. TCRdb ran MiXCR on the PCR reads and lists one entry per CDR3 protein. The table shows around 3,900 distinct CDR3 sequences, with less than 55% occurring only once. Concerning this clonotype itself: Antigen unknown.

Treatment: 10-day PBMC culture with coronavirus spike peptide pools or control peptides (ViraFEST assay). Input material: CD4+ T cells from blood, cultured in vitro. This clonotype was sampled from a human donor who had recovered from COVID-19.

The CDR3 is CASSGGTVGSYEQYF. The CDR3 DNA reads as TGTGCCAGCAGCGGGGGGACAGTCGGGTCCTACGAGCAGTACTTC. The V call is TRBV6-1, the J call TRBJ2-7; D may match TRBD1 or TRBD2 (7 bases each). CDR3 length: 15 residues. Germline assignment: CDR1 MNHNS and CDR2 SASEGT. Between the trimmed V and J ends, which lost 6 bases and 1 base, there was a span of 16 bases.